These T cell receptor beta chains were read from a single sample in a study of blood T cell repertoires in COVID-19. The table came from immunoSEQ multiplex PCR; TCRdb's copy has only in-frame clones and leaves some out. The repertoire holds approximately 490,000 clones, with approximately 90% as singletons. Material: PBMCs or T cells enriched from blood (not recorded which). The receptor source for this set is a woman aged 18-30 years who had recovered from COVID-19. Both conserved end residues are part of each CDR3. The D gene is left open where the match is weak. A clone size is listed for some rows: how often the clone was seen (once, few, many), or a class if it is expanded.

D	V	J	size	CDR3	DNA
-	TRBV6-5	TRBJ2-1	-	CATKSQRSYNEQFF	TGTGCCACCAAATCCCAGCGTTCCTACAATGAGCAGTTCTTC
-	TRBV2	TRBJ1-1	few	CASSDGGRDTEAFF	TGTGCCAGCAGTGATGGAGGGAGGGACACTGAAGCTTTCTTT
-	TRBV2	TRBJ1-5	-	CASSDRLSNQPQHF	TGTGCCAGCAGTGACAGGCTCAGCAATCAGCCCCAGCATTTT
-	TRBV7-8	TRBJ1-1	-	CASSLAGQGTEAFF	TGTGCCAGCAGCTTAGCAGGGCAGGGGACTGAAGCTTTCTTT
-	TRBV2	TRBJ1-4	-	CASSTEAGNEKLFF	TGTGCCAGCAGTACTGAGGCGGGTAATGAAAAACTGTTTTTT
TRBD1	TRBV7-2	TRBJ1-2	-	CASSPSTGQTNYGYTF	TGTGCCAGCAGCCCTTCCACGGGACAGACTAACTATGGCTACACCTTC
-	TRBV29-1	TRBJ1-1	-	CSVEDLGRVIQAFF	TGCAGCGTTGAAGATCTCGGCAGGGTAATCCAAGCTTTCTTT
TRBD2	TRBV5-4	TRBJ2-3	-	CASSLVAGGDTDTQYF	TGTGCCAGCAGCTTGGTAGCGGGGGGGGACACAGATACGCAGTATTTT
-	TRBV18	TRBJ2-1	-	CASSPSRGAYNEQFF	TGTGCCAGCTCACCCTCCCGGGGGGCTTACAATGAGCAGTTCTTC
-	TRBV4-1	TRBJ2-5	-	CASSPLVSQTQYF	TGCGCCAGCAGCCCATTAGTGTCTCAGACCCAGTACTTC
TRBD1	TRBV5-1	TRBJ2-5	-	CASSLGQAETQYF	TGCGCCAGCAGCCTCGGACAGGCTGAGACCCAGTACTTC
TRBD1	TRBV5-1	TRBJ1-1	-	CASSLGTGWQTNTEAFF	TGCGCCAGCAGCTTGGGGACAGGGTGGCAGACGAACACTGAAGCTTTCTTT
TRBD2	TRBV4-2	TRBJ2-7	-	CASSQEERGGSYEQYF	TGTGCCAGCAGCCAAGAGGAGCGGGGGGGGTCCTACGAGCAGTACTTC
TRBD1	TRBV19	TRBJ1-6	-	CASSAGTGPYNSPLHF	TGTGCCAGTAGTGCTGGGACAGGGCCCTATAATTCACCCCTCCACTTT
-	TRBV7-9	TRBJ2-5	-	CASSFRTEETQYF	TGTGCCAGCAGCTTCCGGACAGAAGAGACCCAGTACTTC
TRBD2	TRBV30	TRBJ2-7	once	CAWSAGLADAYEQYF	TGTGCCTGGAGTGCTGGACTAGCGGACGCCTACGAGCAGTACTTC
-	TRBV2	TRBJ1-4	once	CASSRDGSNEKLFF	TGTGCCAGCAGTCGGGACGGGAGTAATGAAAAACTGTTTTTT
-	TRBV28	TRBJ1-2	-	CASSSRSDSIYGYTF	TGTGCCAGCAGTTCCCGTTCCGACAGTATCTATGGCTACACCTTC
-	TRBV28	TRBJ1-1	-	CASSAPTGNTEAFF	TGTGCCAGCAGCGCTCCGACAGGGAACACTGAAGCTTTCTTT
TRBD1	TRBV11-2	TRBJ1-6	few	CASRPDRGVSPLHF	TGTGCCAGCAGACCAGACAGGGGGGTTTCACCCCTCCACTTT
TRBD1	TRBV7-9	TRBJ2-3	-	CASSFDRGQDRDTQYF	TGTGCCAGCAGCTTCGACAGGGGGCAGGACAGAGATACGCAGTATTTT
-	TRBV5-5	TRBJ1-4	once	CASSRTRIDSINEKLFF	TGTGCCAGCAGCAGGACCCGGATTGACAGCATTAATGAAAAACTGTTTTTT
TRBD1	TRBV10-3	TRBJ2-7	-	CATTTPGQGLYEQYF	TGTGCCACCACTACTCCGGGACAGGGGTTGTACGAGCAGTACTTC
-	TRBV28	TRBJ1-1	-	CASRIQIRANTEAFF	TGTGCCAGCAGAATCCAAATTAGAGCCAACACTGAAGCTTTCTTT
-	TRBV2	TRBJ1-4	-	CASTRVEKLFF	TGTGCCAGCACCCGAGTGGAAAAACTGTTTTTT
-	TRBV7-2	TRBJ1-3	-	CASSLERGFGNTIYF	TGTGCCAGCAGCTTAGAAAGGGGTTTCGGAAACACCATATATTTT
-	TRBV2	TRBJ1-1	-	CASSEYRASTEAFF	TGTGCCAGCAGTGAGTACAGGGCGAGCACTGAAGCTTTCTTT
TRBD1	TRBV20-1	TRBJ1-6	-	CSASGGQIGPLHF	TGCAGTGCTAGTGGGGGACAGATAGGACCCCTCCACTTT
-	TRBV19	TRBJ1-2	-	CASSLTGTPSYGYTF	TGTGCCAGTAGTCTTACCGGGACACCGAGCTATGGCTACACCTTC
-	TRBV12-3/TRBV12-4	TRBJ2-5	-	CASSLLFGETQYF	TGTGCCAGCAGTTTACTGTTTGGCGAGACCCAGTACTTC
TRBD2	TRBV28	TRBJ2-3	-	CASSWTSGGYHTDTQYF	TGTGCCAGCAGTTGGACTAGCGGGGGTTACCACACAGATACGCAGTATTTT
TRBD1	TRBV19	TRBJ1-1	-	CATSLSGQGLPKTEAFF	TGTGCCACATCCTTATCGGGACAGGGGCTCCCGAAGACTGAAGCTTTCTTT
-	TRBV7-6	TRBJ1-2	-	CASSPDQPGQVTGYTF	TGTGCCAGCAGCCCCGATCAACCGGGACAAGTAACGGGCTACACCTTC
-	TRBV7-6	TRBJ1-5	once	CASSSGRGSNQPQHF	TGTGCCAGCAGTTCTGGACGGGGGAGCAATCAGCCCCAGCATTTT
TRBD1	TRBV7-9	TRBJ2-5	-	CASRPGTGGERGQETQYF	TGTGCCAGCAGGCCCGGGACAGGGGGCGAGAGAGGGCAAGAGACCCAGTACTTC
-	TRBV5-5	TRBJ2-7	once	CASSSEYRDPGQYF	TGTGCCAGCAGCTCCGAATACAGGGATCCGGGGCAGTACTTC
-	TRBV30	TRBJ1-1	-	CAWSLMNTEAFF	TGTGCCTGGAGTCTTATGAACACTGAAGCTTTCTTT